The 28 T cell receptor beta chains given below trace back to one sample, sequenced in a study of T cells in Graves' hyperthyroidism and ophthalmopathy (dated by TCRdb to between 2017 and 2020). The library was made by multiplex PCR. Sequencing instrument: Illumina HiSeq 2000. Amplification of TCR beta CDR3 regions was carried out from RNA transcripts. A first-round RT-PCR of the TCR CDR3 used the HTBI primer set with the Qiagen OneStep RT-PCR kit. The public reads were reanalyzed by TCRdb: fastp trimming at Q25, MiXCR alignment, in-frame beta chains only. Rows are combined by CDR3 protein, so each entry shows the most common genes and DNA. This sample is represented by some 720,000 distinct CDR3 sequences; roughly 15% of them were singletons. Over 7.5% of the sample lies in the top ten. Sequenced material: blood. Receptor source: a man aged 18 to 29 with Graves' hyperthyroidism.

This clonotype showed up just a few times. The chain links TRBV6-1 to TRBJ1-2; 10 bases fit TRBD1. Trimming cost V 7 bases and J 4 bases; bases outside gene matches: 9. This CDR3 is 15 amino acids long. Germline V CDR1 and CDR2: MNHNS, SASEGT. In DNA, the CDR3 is TGTGCCAGCACTCCGGGACAGGGGAGCGGCTATGGCTACACCTTC. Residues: CASTPGQGSGYGYTF.

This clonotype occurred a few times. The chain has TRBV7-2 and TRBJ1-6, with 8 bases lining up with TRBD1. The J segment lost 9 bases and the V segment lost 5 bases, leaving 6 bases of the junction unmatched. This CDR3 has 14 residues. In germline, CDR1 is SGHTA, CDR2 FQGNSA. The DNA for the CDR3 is TGTGCCAGCAGCCCTTTCGACAGGGGTTCACCCCTCCACTTT. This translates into CASSPFDRGSPLHF.

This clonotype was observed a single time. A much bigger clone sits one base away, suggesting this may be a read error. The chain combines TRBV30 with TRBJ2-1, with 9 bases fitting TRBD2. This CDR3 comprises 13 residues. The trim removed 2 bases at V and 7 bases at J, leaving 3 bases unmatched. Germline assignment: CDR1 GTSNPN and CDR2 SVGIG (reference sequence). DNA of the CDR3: TGTGCCTGGAGTAGTAGCGGGGGAAATGAGCAGTTCTTC. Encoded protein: CAWSSSGGNEQFF.

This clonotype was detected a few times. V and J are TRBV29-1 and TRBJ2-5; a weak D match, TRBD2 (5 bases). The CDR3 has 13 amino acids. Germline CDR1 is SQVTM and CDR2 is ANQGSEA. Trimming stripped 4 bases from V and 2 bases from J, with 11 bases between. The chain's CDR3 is CSVAWTPQETQYF. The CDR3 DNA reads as TGCAGCGTTGCGTGGACTCCTCAAGAGACCCAGTACTTC.

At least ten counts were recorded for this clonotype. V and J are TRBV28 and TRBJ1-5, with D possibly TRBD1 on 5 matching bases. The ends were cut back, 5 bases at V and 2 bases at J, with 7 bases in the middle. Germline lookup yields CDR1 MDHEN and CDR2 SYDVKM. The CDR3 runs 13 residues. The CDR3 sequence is CASSQGGNQPQHF. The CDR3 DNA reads TGTGCCAGCAGTCAAGGGGGCAATCAGCCCCAGCATTTT.

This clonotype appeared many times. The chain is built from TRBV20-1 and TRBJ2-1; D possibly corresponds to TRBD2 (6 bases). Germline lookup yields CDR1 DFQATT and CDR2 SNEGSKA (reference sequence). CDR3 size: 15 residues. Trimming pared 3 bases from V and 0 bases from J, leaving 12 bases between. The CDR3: CSASSGRSSYNEQFF. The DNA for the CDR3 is TGCAGTGCTAGTAGCGGCCGAAGCTCCTACAATGAGCAGTTCTTC.

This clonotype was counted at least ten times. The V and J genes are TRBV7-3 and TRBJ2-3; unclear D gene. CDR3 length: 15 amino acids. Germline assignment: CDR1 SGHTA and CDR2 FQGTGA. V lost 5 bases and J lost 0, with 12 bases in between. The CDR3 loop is CASSHRQGSTDTQYF. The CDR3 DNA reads TGTGCCAGCAGCCACCGACAAGGGAGCACAGATACGCAGTATTTT. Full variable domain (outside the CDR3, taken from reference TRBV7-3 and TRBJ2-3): GAGVSQTPSNKVTEKGKYVELRCDPISGHTALYWYRQSLGQGPEFLIYFQGTGAADDSGLPNDRFFAVRPEGSVSTLKIQRTERGDSAVYLCASSHRQGSTDTQYFGPGTRLTVL.

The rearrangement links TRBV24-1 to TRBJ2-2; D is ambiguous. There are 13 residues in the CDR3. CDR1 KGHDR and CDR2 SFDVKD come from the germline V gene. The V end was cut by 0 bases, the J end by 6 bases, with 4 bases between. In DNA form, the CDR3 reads TGTGCCACCAGTGATTTGCTCCCCGGGGAGCTGTTTTTT. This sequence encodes CATSDLLPGELFF.

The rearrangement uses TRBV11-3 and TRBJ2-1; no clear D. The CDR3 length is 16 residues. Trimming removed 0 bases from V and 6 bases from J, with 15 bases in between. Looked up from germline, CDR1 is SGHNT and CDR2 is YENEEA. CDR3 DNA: TGTGCCAGCAGCTTAGATCTCGGCCCTACGAGCAATGAGCAGTTCTTC. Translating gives CASSLDLGPTSNEQFF.

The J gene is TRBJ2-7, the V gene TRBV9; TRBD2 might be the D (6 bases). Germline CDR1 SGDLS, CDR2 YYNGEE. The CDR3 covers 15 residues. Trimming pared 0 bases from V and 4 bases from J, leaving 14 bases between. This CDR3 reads CASSVAGGSGYEQYF. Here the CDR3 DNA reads TGTGCCAGCAGCGTAGCAGGTGGGAGCGGGTACGAGCAGTACTTC.

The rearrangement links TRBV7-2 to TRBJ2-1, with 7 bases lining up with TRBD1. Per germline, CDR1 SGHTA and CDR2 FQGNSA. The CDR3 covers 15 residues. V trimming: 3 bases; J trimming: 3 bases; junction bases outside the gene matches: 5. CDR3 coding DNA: TGTGCCAGCAGCTTCCGACGACAGGGCTACAATGAGCAGTTCTTC. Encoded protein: CASSFRRQGYNEQFF.

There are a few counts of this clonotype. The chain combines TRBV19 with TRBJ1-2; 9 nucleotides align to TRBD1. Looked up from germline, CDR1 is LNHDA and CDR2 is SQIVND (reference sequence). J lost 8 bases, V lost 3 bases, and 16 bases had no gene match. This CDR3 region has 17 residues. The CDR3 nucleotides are TGTGCCAGTAGTATTTGGGGCACACAGGGGGCCGGACGGGGCTACACCTTC. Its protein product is CASSIWGTQGAGRGYTF. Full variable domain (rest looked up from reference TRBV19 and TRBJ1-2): DGGITQSPKYLFRKEGQNVTLSCEQNLNHDAMYWYRQDPGQGLRLIYYSQIVNDFQKGDIAEGYSVSREKKESFPLTVTSAQKNPTAFYLCASSIWGTQGAGRGYTFGSGTRLTVV.

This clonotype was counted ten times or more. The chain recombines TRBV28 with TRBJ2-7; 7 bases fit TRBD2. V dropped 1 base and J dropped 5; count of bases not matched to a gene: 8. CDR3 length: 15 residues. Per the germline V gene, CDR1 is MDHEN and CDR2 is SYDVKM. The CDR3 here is CASSLFRLADHEQYF. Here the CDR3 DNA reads TGTGCCAGCAGTTTATTTCGTCTAGCGGACCACGAGCAGTACTTC.

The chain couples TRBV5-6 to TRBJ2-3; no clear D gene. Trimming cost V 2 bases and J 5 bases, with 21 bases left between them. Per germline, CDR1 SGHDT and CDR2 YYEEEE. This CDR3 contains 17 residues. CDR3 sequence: CASSLTLTQLGRDTQYF. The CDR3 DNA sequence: TGTGCCAGCAGCTTAACGTTGACACAACTTGGCCGAGATACGCAGTATTTT.

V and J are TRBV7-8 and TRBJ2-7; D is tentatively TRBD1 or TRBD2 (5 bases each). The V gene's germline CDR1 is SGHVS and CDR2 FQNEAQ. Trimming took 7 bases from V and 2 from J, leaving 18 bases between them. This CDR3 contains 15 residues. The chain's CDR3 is CASNRGVGDPYEQYF. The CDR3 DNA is TGTGCCAGCAACAGAGGGGTAGGAGATCCCTACGAGCAGTACTTC.

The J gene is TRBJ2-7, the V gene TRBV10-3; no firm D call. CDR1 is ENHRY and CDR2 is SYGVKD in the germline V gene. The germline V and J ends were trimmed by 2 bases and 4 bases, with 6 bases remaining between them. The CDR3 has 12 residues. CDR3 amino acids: CAISEASYEQYF. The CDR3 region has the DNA TGTGCCATCAGTGAGGCCAGTTACGAGCAGTACTTC.

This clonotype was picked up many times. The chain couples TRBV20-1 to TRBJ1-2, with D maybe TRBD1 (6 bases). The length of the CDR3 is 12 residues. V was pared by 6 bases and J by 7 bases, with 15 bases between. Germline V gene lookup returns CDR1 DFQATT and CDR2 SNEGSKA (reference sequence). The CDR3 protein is CSAEQKGVGYTF. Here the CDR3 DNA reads TGCAGTGCCGAACAGAAGGGGGTTGGCTACACCTTC.

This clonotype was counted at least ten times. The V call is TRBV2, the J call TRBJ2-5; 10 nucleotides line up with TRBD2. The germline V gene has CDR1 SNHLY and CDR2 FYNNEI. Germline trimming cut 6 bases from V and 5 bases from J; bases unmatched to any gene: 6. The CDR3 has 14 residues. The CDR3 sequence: CASRKAGGLETQYF. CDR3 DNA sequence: TGTGCCAGCAGGAAAGCGGGAGGGCTTGAGACCCAGTACTTC.

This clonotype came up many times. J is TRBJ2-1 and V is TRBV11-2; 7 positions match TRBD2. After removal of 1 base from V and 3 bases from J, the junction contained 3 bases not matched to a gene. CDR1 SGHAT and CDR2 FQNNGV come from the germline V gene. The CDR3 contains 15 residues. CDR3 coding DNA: TGTGCCAGCAGCTTAGCGGCGGGAGACTACAATGAGCAGTTCTTC. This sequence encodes CASSLAAGDYNEQFF.

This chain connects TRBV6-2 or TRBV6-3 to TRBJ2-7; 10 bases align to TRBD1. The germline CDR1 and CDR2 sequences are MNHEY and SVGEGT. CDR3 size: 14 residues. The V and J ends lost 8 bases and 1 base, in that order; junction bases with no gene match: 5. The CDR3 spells CASGEDRGSYEQYF. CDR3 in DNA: TGTGCCAGCGGGGAGGACAGGGGGTCCTACGAGCAGTACTTC.

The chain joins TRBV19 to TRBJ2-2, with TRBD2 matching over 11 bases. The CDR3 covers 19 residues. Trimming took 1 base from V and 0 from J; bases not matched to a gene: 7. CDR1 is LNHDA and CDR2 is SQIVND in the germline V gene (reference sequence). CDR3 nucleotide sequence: TGTGCCAGTAGTATAGGACTAGCGGGGTTGATCGCGAACACCGGGGAGCTGTTTTTT. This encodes CASSIGLAGLIANTGELFF.

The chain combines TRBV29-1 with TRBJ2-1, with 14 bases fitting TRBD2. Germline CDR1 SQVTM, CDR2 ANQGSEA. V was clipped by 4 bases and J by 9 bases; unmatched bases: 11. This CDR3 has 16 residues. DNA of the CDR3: TGCAGCGTTGGGGGGGGGGGACTAGCGGGAGCAAGTGAGCAGTTCTTC. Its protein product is CSVGGGGLAGASEQFF.

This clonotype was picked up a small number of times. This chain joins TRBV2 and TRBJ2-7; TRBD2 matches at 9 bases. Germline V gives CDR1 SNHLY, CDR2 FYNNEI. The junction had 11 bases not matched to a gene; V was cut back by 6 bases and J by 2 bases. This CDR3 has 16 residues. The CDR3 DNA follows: TGTGCCAGCAGAGGGACTAGCTCAGTAACTCCCTACGAGCAGTACTTC. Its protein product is CASRGTSSVTPYEQYF.

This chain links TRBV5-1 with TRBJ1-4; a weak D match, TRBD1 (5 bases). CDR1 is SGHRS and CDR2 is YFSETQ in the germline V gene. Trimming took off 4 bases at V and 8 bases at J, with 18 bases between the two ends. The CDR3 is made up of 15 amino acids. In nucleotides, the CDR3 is TGCGCCAGCAGCGCGAGACAGCATCCCACCGAAAAACTGTTTTTT. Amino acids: CASSARQHPTEKLFF.

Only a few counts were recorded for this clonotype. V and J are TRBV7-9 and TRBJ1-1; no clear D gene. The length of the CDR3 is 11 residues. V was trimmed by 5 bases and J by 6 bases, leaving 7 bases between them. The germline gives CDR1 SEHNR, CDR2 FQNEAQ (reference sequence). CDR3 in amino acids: CASSAAPEAFF. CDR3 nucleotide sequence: TGTGCCAGCAGCGCTGCCCCTGAAGCTTTCTTT.

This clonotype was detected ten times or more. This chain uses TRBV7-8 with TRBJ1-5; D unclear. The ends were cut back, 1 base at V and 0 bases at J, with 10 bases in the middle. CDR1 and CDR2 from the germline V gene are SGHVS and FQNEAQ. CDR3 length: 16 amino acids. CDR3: CASSLGRRNSNQPQHF. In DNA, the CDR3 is TGTGCCAGCAGCTTAGGCCGAAGAAATAGCAATCAGCCCCAGCATTTT. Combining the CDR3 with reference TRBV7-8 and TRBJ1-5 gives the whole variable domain GAGVSQSPRYKVAKRGQDVALRCDPISGHVSLFWYQQALGQGPEFLTYFQNEAQLDKSGLPSDRFFAERPEGSVSTLKIQRTQQEDSAVYLCASSLGRRNSNQPQHFGDGTRLSIL.

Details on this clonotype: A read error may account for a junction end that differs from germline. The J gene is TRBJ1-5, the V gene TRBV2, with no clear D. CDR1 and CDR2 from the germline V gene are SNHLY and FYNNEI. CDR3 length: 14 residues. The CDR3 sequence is CTSSEALPDQPQHF. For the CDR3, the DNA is TGTACCAGCAGTGAAGCCCTTCCCGATCAGCCCCAGCATTTT.

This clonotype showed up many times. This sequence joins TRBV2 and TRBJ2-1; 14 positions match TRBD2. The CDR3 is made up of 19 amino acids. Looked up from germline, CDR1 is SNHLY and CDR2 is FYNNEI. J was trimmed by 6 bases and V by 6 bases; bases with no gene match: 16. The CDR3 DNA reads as TGTGCCAGCAGAGGGTTCGGGACTAGCGGGAGAAAGGTGGTCAATGAGCAGTTCTTC. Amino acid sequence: CASRGFGTSGRKVVNEQFF. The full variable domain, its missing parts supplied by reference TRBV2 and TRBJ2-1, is EPEVTQTPSHQVTQMGQEVILRCVPISNHLYFYWYRQILGQKVEFLVSFYNNEISEKSEIFDDQFSVERPDGSNFTLKIRSTKLEDSAMYFCASRGFGTSGRKVVNEQFFGPGTRLTVL.